The 18 T cell receptor beta chains given below trace back to one sample, sequenced in a study. MiXCR was run by TCRdb on the 5' RACE reads, yielding one entry per CDR3 protein. This sample has 35,000 to 50,000 distinct CDR3 sequences, with about 29% found just once. Input material: tumor-infiltrating memory CD4+ T cells sorted from the breast tumor. Sample subset: memory CD4+ T cells, CD4+CD45RO+CD25-. The receptors shown here come from a female donor with breast cancer.

Turning to this clonotype: No conserved phenylalanine or tryptophan is present at the end of the CDR3, so a read error is the likely explanation. This chain joins TRBV13 and TRBJ2-5; D is perhaps TRBD1 or TRBD2 (5 bases each). The V and J ends lost 5 bases and 5 bases respectively, with 15 bases between them. The CDR3 contains 14 residues. Looked up from germline, CDR1 is PRHDT and CDR2 is FYEKMQ (reference sequence). The CDR3 nucleotides read TGTGCCAGCAGCGACCGGGGCCGATCGGAGACCCAGTACTCC. Protein: CASSDRGRSETQYS.

The chain joins TRBV6-6 to TRBJ1-5; 7 positions agree with TRBD1. From germline, CDR1 is MNHNY and CDR2 SVGAGI (reference sequence). The CDR3 is made up of 15 amino acids. Trimming removed 2 bases from V and 7 bases from J; junction bases left unmatched: 8. Written as DNA, the CDR3 is TGTGCCAGCAGTTACGCGACAGGGTTCGGGCAGCCCCAGCATTTT. Its translation: CASSYATGFGQPQHF.

The genes are TRBV20-1 and TRBJ1-2; 7 bases match TRBD1. Germline V gene sequence: CDR1 DFQATT, CDR2 SNEGSKA (reference sequence). The CDR3 has 14 amino acids. Trimming at V came to 2 bases and at J to 3 bases, leaving 6 bases not matched to a gene. The CDR3 region is CSARIGTEDYGYTF. The CDR3 bases are TGCAGTGCTAGAATCGGGACAGAAGACTATGGCTACACCTTC.

V is TRBV12-3 or TRBV12-4 and J is TRBJ2-7, with D unresolved. The V gene lost 5 bases and the J gene lost 7 bases, with 15 bases spanning the gap. The CDR3 runs 13 residues. In DNA, the CDR3 is TGTGCCAGCAGTCCCCCCCCGCCTTCGGAGCAGTACTTC. This translates into CASSPPPPSEQYF.

The gene calls are TRBV4-1 and TRBJ2-7; maybe TRBD2 (6 bases). Germline CDR1 and CDR2: MGHRA and YSYEKL. The CDR3 has 15 residues. V lost 1 base, J lost 2 bases, and 12 bases lay in between. CDR3 loop: CASSQGWREPYEQYF. In DNA form, the CDR3 reads TGCGCCAGCAGCCAAGGTTGGCGGGAACCCTACGAGCAGTACTTC.

Comment on this clonotype: Since the CDR3 does not end with the conserved phenylalanine or tryptophan, this likely comes from a read error. The V call is TRBV7-9, the J call TRBJ1-4; 8 bases fit TRBD1. Trimming cost V 4 bases and J 7 bases; bases outside gene matches: 2. Germline CDR1 and CDR2: SEHNR and FQNEAQ (reference sequence). The CDR3 is made up of 13 amino acids. In DNA, the CDR3 is TGTGCCAGCAGCTCGACAGGGGTTGAAAAACTGTTTCTT. This sequence encodes CASSSTGVEKLFL.

The V and J genes are TRBV24-1 and TRBJ1-5; TRBD1 is a possible D gene (5 bases). Germline values: CDR1 KGHDR, CDR2 SFDVKD. V was clipped by 9 bases and J by 3 bases, with 14 bases between them. This CDR3 contains 14 residues. CDR3 bases: TGTGCCACCTCCGACCCAGGGTTCAATCAGCCCCAGCATTTT. Its protein is CATSDPGFNQPQHF.

This clonotype was detected a few times. The chain combines TRBV20-1 with TRBJ2-7, with TRBD2 as a possible D gene (6 bases). This CDR3 spans 12 amino acids. Germline-derived CDR1 and CDR2 are DFQATT and SNEGSKA (reference sequence). Trimming left V 7 bases short and J 8 bases short, with 18 bases between. DNA for the CDR3: TGCAGTGTGTGGGGAGGACCCCTGAAGCAGTACTTC. This encodes CSVWGGPLKQYF.

The genes are TRBV2 and TRBJ1-5; 9 positions match TRBD1. This CDR3 has 15 residues. Germline V gives CDR1 SNHLY, CDR2 FYNNEI. J lost 3 bases, V lost 7 bases, and 7 bases had no gene match. The CDR3 nucleotides are TGTGCCAGCATCCTCGACAGGGGGGCCAATCAGCCCCAGCATTTT. It codes for CASILDRGANQPQHF.

In DNA form, the CDR3 reads TGTGCCAGCTCACCAATACGGCAAGAGACCCAGTACTTC. This codes for CASSPIRQETQYF. The chain has TRBV18 and TRBJ2-5, with D unresolved. The germline gives CDR1 KGHSH, CDR2 LQKENI. The CDR3 is 13 amino acids. The ends were cut back, 2 bases at V and 2 bases at J, with 6 bases in the middle. The whole variable domain, filled in from reference TRBV18 and TRBJ2-5, reads NAGVMQNPRHLVRRRGQEARLRCSPMKGHSHVYWYRQLPEEGLKFMVYLQKENIIDESGMPKERFSAEFPKEGPSILRIQQVVRGDSAAYFCASSPIRQETQYFGPGTRLLVL.

The chain joins TRBV2 to TRBJ1-4; 9 positions agree with TRBD1. The CDR3 loop spans 14 amino acids. Trimming at V came to 6 bases and at J to 8 bases, leaving 7 bases not matched to a gene. Germline V lookup: CDR1 SNHLY, CDR2 FYNNEI. In DNA, the CDR3 is TGTGCCAGCAGGGACGGGACAGGGATGGAAAAACTGTTTTTT. Translating it yields CASRDGTGMEKLFF.

This clonotype occurred a few times. V and J are TRBV6-5 and TRBJ2-1, with 7 bases that match TRBD2. Germline trimming cut 8 bases from V and 7 bases from J; bases unmatched to any gene: 11. The CDR3 is 14 residues long. Germline assignment: CDR1 MNHEY and CDR2 SVGAGI. The CDR3 coding sequence is TGTGCCAGCTTCACTCGAGGGAGGGTAAATGAGCAGTTCTTC. Its translation is CASFTRGRVNEQFF.

The chain joins TRBV6-1 to TRBJ2-7, with D possibly matching TRBD2 (5 bases). V dropped 4 bases and J dropped 0 bases, with 7 bases sitting between them. CDR1 is MNHNS, CDR2 SASEGT, per germline. This CDR3 is 13 amino acids long. Written as DNA, the CDR3 is TGTGCCAGCAGTGCCGACTACTCCTACGAGCAGTACTTC. Translated: CASSADYSYEQYF.

The CDR3: CASSLKVNTEAFF. The CDR3 DNA reads as TGTGCCAGCAGTTTGAAGGTGAACACTGAAGCTTTCTTT. The chain is built from TRBV12-3 or TRBV12-4 and TRBJ1-1; D uncertain. The length of the CDR3 is 13 residues. V was cut by 3 bases and J by 0 bases, with 5 bases left in between.

This clonotype has only a few counts. The gene calls are TRBV4-1 and TRBJ2-7, with D possibly TRBD2 on 5 matching bases. The CDR3 covers 13 residues. Germline CDR1 and CDR2: MGHRA and YSYEKL. The ends were cut back, 4 bases at V and 2 bases at J, with 9 bases in the middle. CDR3 region: CASSPPGTYEQYF. CDR3 coding DNA: TGCGCCAGCAGCCCCCCGGGGACCTACGAGCAGTACTTC.

V and J are TRBV12-3 or TRBV12-4 and TRBJ2-2; TRBD1 matches 7 bases. This CDR3 contains 16 residues. V dropped 4 bases and J dropped 5; count of bases not matched to a gene: 10. The CDR3 DNA reads TGTGCCAGCAGTTCCCCCACCACAGGGGCAACCGGGGAGCTGTTTTTT. Encoded protein: CASSSPTTGATGELFF.

This clonotype appeared many times. This sequence joins TRBV9 and TRBJ2-1; D uncertain. The V end was cut by 2 bases, the J end by 9 bases, with 15 bases between. The CDR3 covers 14 residues. Germline CDR1 SGDLS, CDR2 YYNGEE. The CDR3 reads CASSVTPTGGEQFF. The CDR3 DNA sequence: TGTGCCAGCAGCGTGACCCCGACGGGCGGTGAGCAGTTCTTC.

The J gene is TRBJ2-1, the V gene TRBV5-1, with D tentatively TRBD1 (5 bases). The CDR3 has 14 residues. Germline V gene sequence: CDR1 SGHRS, CDR2 YFSETQ. V gave up 4 bases and J gave up 1 base, with 9 bases separating them. The CDR3 region has the DNA TGCGCCAGCAGCCAGGGTCAGTCCTACAATGAGCAGTTCTTC. This gives the protein CASSQGQSYNEQFF.